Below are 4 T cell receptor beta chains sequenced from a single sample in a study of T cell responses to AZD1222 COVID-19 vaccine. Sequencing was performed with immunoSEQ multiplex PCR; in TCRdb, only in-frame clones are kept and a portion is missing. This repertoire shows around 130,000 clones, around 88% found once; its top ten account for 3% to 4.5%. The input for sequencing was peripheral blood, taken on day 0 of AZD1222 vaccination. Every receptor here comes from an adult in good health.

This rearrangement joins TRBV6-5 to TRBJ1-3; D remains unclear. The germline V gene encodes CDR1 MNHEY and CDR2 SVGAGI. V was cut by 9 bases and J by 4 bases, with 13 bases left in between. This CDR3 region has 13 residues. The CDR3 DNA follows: TGTGCCAGTGGGCGGGCGTTCGGAAACACCATATATTTT. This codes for CASGRAFGNTIYF.

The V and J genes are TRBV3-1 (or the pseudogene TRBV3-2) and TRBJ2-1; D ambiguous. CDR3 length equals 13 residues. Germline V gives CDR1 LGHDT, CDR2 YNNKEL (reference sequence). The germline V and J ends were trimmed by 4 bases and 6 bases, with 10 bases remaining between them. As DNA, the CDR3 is TGTGCCAGCAGCCTCAACCTTGCCAATGAGCAGTTCTTC. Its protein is CASSLNLANEQFF.

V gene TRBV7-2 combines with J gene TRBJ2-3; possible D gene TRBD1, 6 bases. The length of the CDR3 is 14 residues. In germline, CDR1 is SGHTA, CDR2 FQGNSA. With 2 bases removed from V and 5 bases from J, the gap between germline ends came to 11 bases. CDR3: CASSLSGVVDTQYF. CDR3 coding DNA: TGTGCCAGCAGCTTATCAGGGGTGGTAGATACGCAGTATTTT.

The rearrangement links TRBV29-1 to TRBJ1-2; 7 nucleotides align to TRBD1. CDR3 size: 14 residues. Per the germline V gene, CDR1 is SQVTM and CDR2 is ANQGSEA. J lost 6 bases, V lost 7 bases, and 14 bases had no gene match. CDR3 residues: CSATRAGGIDGYTF. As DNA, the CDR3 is TGCAGCGCCACGCGGGCAGGGGGGATTGATGGCTACACCTTC.